This T cell receptor beta chain came from a study of cytomegalovirus exposure and HLA in healthy donors. Overall study: Within an early data release were approximately 85 million unique TCRs drawn from HLA-typed donors.

Study conclusions and caveats: A link between a missense DCLRE1C variant and TCR beta V- and J-gene trimming emerged from a later analysis.

As regards this clone: Its specificity is unknown.

PCR amplification relied on 60 Vbeta primers (plus 13 Jbeta primers). Measured with immunoSEQ multiplex PCR; TCRdb has only the in-frame clones, and not every one. This sample has more than 100,000 clones, with around two thirds found just once. The origin of this receptor is a woman aged 40 to 55 in good health and CMV-seropositive. The sample taken for sequencing was PBMCs.

The CDR3 DNA reads as TGTGCCAGCAGCTTCGATCCAGGGAACAATGAGCAGTTCTTC. Translated, it gives CASSFDPGNNEQFF. This sequence joins TRBV28 and TRBJ2-1, with a weak D call TRBD1 (5 bases). Germline V gene lookup returns CDR1 MDHEN and CDR2 SYDVKM. The CDR3 has 14 residues. Trimming removed 6 bases from V and 5 bases from J, with 14 bases in between.